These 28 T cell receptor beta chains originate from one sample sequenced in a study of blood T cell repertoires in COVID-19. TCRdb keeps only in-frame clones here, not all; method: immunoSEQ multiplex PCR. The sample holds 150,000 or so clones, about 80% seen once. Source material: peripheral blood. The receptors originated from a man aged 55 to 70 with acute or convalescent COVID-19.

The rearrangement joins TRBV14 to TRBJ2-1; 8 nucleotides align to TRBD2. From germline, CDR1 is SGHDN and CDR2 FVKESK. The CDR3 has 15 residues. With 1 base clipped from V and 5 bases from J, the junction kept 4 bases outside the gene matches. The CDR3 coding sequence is TGTGCCAGCAGCCAAGTTCAGCGGGAGAACAATGAGCAGTTCTTC. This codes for CASSQVQRENNEQFF.

CDR3 loop: CASSFPPAGGSTYNEQFF. CDR3 DNA: TGTGCCAGCAGCTTCCCCCCAGCGGGGGGATCAACCTACAATGAGCAGTTCTTC. The V call is TRBV11-2, the J call TRBJ2-1, with 9 bases aligning to TRBD2. Germline assignment: CDR1 SGHAT and CDR2 FQNNGV. After removal of 3 bases from V and 2 bases from J, the junction contained 11 bases not matched to a gene. This CDR3 is built from 18 residues.

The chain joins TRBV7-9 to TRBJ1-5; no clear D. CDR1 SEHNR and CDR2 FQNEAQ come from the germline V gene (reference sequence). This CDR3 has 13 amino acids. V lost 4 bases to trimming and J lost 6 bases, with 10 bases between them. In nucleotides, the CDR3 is TGTGCCAGCAGCTCCACCTCAGGTCAGCCCCAGCATTTT. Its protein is CASSSTSGQPQHF.

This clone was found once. Here the CDR3 reads CASSRTGAYEQYF. In nucleotides, the CDR3 is TGTGCCAGTAGCCGGACAGGGGCGTACGAGCAGTACTTC. The rearrangement uses TRBV19 and TRBJ2-7; 9 bases line up with TRBD1. V was clipped by 6 bases and J by 4 bases; unmatched bases: 4. Germline CDR1 and CDR2: LNHDA and SQIVND (reference sequence). The CDR3 has 13 residues.

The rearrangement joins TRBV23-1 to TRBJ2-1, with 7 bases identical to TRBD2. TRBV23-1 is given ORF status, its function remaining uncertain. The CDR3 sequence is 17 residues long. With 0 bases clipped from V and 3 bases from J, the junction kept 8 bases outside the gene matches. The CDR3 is CASSQSEERGNYNEQFF. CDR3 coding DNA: TGCGCCAGCAGTCAATCCGAGGAGCGGGGAAACTACAATGAGCAGTTCTTC.

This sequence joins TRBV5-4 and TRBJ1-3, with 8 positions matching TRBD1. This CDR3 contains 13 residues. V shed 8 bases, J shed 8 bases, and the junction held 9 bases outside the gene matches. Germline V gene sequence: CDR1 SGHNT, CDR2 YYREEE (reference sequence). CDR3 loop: CASTGGMRDTIYF. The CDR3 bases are TGTGCCAGTACAGGGGGAATGCGGGACACCATATATTTT.

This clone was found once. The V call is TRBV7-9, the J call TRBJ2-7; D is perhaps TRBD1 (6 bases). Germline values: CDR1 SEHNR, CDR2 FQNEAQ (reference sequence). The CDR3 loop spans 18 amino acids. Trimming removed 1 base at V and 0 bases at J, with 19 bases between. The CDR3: CASSLGALRGRSSYEQYF. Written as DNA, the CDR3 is TGTGCCAGCAGCTTAGGGGCCCTCAGGGGAAGGAGCTCCTACGAGCAGTACTTC.

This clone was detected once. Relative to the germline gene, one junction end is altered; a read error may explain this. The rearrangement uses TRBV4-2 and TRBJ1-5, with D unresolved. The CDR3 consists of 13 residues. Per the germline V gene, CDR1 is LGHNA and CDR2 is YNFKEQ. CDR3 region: CASSQGLNQPQHF. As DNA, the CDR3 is TGTGCCAGCAGTCAAGGGCTGAATCAGCCCCAGCATTTT.

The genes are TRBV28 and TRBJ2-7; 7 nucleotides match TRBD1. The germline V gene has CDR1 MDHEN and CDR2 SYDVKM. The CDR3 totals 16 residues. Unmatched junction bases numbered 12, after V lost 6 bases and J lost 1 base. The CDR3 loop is CASSSSGTDFSYEQYF. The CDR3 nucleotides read TGTGCCAGCAGCTCTTCCGGGACAGATTTTTCCTACGAGCAGTACTTC.

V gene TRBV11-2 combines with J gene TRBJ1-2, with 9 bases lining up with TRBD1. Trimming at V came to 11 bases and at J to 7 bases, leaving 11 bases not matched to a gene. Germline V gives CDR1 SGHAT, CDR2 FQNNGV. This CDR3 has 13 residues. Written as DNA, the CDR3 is TGTGCCGTCCGGGACAGGGAAGTGGGTGGCTACACCTTC. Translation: CAVRDREVGGYTF.

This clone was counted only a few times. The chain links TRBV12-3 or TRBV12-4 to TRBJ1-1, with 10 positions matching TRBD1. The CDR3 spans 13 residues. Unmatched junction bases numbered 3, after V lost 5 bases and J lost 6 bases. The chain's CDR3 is CASSVGTGAEAFF. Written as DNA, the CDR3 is TGTGCCAGCAGTGTGGGGACAGGGGCTGAAGCTTTCTTT.

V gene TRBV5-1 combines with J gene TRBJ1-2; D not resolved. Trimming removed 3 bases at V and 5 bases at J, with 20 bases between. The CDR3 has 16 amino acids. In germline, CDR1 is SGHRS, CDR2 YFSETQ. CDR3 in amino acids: CASSSGHPRLGYGYTF. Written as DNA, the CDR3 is TGCGCCAGCAGCTCCGGCCACCCCCGACTTGGGTATGGCTACACCTTC.

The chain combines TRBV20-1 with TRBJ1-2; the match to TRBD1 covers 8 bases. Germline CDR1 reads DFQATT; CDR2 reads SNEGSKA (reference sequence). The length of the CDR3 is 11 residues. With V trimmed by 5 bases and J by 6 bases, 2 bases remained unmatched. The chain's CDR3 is CSAWGQDGYTF. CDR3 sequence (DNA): TGCAGTGCTTGGGGACAGGATGGCTACACCTTC.

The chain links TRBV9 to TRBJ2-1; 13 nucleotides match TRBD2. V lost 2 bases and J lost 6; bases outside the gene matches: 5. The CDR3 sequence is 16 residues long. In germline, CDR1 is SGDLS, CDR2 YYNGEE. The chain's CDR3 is CASSVRGLAGSNEQFF. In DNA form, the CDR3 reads TGTGCCAGCAGCGTTCGGGGACTAGCGGGGTCCAATGAGCAGTTCTTC.

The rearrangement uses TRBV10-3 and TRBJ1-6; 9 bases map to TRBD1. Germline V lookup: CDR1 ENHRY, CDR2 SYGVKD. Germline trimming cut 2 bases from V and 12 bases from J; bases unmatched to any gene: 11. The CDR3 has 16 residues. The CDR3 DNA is TGTGCCATCAGTGAGCCTAGGGGACAGGGTGCCGGACCCCTCCACTTT. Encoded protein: CAISEPRGQGAGPLHF.

Here the CDR3 reads CASSQDSRSPLHF. The CDR3 DNA reads as TGTGCCAGCAGTCAGGACAGTAGGTCACCCCTCCACTTT. This chain joins TRBV27 and TRBJ1-6; tentative D call: TRBD1 (6 bases). Germline CDR1 reads MNHEY; CDR2 reads SMNVEV (reference sequence). The V end was cut by 5 bases, the J end by 10 bases, with 12 bases between. The CDR3 loop spans 13 amino acids.

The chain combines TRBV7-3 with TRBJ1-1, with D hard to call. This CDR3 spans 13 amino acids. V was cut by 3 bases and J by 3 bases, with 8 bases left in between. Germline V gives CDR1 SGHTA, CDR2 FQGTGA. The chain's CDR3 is CASSFVRDTEAFF. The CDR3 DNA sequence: TGTGCCAGCAGCTTCGTCCGGGACACTGAAGCTTTCTTT.

The CDR3 bases are TGTGCCAGCAGCAACAGGAATGAGCAGTTCTTC. This gives the protein CASSNRNEQFF. The rearrangement links TRBV7-9 to TRBJ2-1; D might be TRBD1 (5 bases). This CDR3 has 11 residues. Germline loops: CDR1 SEHNR, CDR2 FQNEAQ (reference sequence). Trimming cost V 5 bases and J 7 bases, with 6 bases left between them.

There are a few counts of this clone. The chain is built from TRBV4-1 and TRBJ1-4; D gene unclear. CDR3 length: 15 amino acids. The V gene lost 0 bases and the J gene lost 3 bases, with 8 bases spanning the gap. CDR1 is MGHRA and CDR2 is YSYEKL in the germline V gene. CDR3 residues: CASSQEGLANEKLFF. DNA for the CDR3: TGCGCCAGCAGCCAAGAGGGCTTGGCTAATGAAAAACTGTTTTTT.

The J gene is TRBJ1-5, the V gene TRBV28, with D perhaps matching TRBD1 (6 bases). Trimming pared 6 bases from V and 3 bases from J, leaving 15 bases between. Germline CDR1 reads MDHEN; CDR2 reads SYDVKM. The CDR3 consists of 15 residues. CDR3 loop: CASRESRGPNQPQHF. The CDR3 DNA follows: TGTGCCAGCAGGGAAAGCAGGGGACCCAATCAGCCCCAGCATTTT.

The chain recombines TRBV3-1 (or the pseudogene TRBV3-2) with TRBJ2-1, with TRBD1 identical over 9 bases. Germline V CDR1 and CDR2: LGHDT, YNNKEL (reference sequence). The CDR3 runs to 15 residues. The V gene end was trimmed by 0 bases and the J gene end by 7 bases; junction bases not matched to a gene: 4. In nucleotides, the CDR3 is TGTGCCAGCAGCCAAGATGACAGGGGGTGGAATGAGCAGTTCTTC. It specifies CASSQDDRGWNEQFF.

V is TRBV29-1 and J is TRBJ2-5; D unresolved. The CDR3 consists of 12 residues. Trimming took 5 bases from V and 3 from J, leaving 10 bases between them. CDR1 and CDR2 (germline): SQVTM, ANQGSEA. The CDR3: CSVTPTEETQYF. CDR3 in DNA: TGCAGCGTTACCCCTACGGAAGAGACCCAGTACTTC.

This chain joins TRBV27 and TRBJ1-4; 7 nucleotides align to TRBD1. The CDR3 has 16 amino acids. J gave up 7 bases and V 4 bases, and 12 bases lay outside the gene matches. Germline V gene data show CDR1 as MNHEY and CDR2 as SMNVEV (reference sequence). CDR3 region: CASSYWKQGRGEKLFF. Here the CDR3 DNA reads TGTGCCAGCAGTTATTGGAAACAGGGGAGAGGTGAAAAACTGTTTTTT.

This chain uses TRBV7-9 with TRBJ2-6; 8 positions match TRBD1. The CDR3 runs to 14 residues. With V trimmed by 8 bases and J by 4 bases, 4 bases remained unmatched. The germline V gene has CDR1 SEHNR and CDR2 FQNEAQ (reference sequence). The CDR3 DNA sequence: TGTGCCAGCCCTCAGGGGGCCGGGGCCAACGTCCTGACTTTC. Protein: CASPQGAGANVLTF.

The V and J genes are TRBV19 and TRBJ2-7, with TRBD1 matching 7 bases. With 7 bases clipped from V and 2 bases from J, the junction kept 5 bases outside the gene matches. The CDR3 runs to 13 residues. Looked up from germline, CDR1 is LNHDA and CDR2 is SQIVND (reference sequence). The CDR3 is CASMGQLAYEQYF. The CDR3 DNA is TGTGCCAGTATGGGACAGTTAGCCTACGAGCAGTACTTC.

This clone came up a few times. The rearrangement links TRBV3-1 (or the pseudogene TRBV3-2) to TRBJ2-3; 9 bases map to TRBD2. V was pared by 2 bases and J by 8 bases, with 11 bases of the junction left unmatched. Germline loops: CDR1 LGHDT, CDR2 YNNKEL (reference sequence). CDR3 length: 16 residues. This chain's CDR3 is CASSQFFRGGGFTQYF. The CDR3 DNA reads TGTGCCAGCAGCCAATTTTTCCGCGGGGGGGGTTTTACGCAGTATTTT.

The CDR3 region is CASSLDGITAEQYF. In nucleotides, the CDR3 is TGTGCCAGCAGCTTAGACGGGATTACCGCCGAGCAGTACTTC. This chain links TRBV7-2 with TRBJ2-7, with a tentative D call TRBD2 (5 bases). V was cut by 1 base and J by 6 bases, with 13 bases left in between. The length of the CDR3 is 14 residues. Germline CDR1 SGHTA, CDR2 FQGNSA.

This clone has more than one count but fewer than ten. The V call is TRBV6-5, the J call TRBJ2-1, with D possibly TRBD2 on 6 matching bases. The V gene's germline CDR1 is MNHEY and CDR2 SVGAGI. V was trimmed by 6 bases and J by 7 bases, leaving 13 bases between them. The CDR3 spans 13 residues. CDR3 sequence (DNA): TGTGCCAGCAGACGGACCCTAGCGAATGAGCAGTTCTTC. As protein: CASRRTLANEQFF.